The next 7 T cell receptor beta chains were all read from a single sample in a study of sequential checkpoint blockade in melanoma. The treatment is: randomized to nivolumab then ipilimumab (arm A) or the reverse (arm B). Here immunoSEQ multiplex PCR was the method, and the copy in TCRdb shows in-frame clones only, minus some. The table shows about 12,000 clones, with over 60% occurring only once. This sample comprised CD8+ T cells sorted from blood (inferred from file names), obtained from a patient given nivolumab and ipilimumab in sequence. These TCRs come from a human donor with melanoma.

The J gene is TRBJ1-2, the V gene TRBV29-1; TRBD1 might be the D (6 bases). The CDR3 is made up of 13 amino acids. Trimming pared 1 base from V and 8 bases from J, leaving 14 bases between. Germline-derived CDR1 and CDR2 are SQVTM and ANQGSEA. The CDR3 loop is CSVEVGQGSGYTF. CDR3 nucleotides: TGCAGCGTTGAAGTCGGGCAGGGGAGCGGCTACACCTTC.

The chain links TRBV13 to TRBJ1-2, with TRBD1 identical over 8 bases. The germline CDR1 and CDR2 sequences are PRHDT and FYEKMQ (reference sequence). Losses at the gene ends were 7 bases for V and 1 base for J; bases not matched to a gene: 8. The CDR3 extends over 15 amino acids. The CDR3 spells CASNRVDRGNYGYTF. CDR3 bases: TGTGCCAGCAACCGAGTCGACAGGGGTAACTATGGCTACACCTTC.

The J gene is TRBJ2-7, the V gene TRBV6-5; TRBD1 might be the D (5 bases). CDR1 is MNHEY, CDR2 SVGAGI, per germline. This CDR3 has 15 amino acids. V lost 4 bases and J 3 bases, leaving 16 bases between the germline ends. The CDR3 protein is CASSFVVEQVYEQYF. The CDR3 region has the DNA TGTGCCAGCAGTTTCGTCGTCGAACAGGTCTACGAGCAGTACTTC.

The genes are TRBV11-2 and TRBJ2-7; weak D call: TRBD2 (6 bases). The germline V gene has CDR1 SGHAT and CDR2 FQNNGV. CDR3 size: 16 residues. V lost 3 bases to trimming and J lost 2 bases, with 17 bases between them. CDR3 loop: CASSFLGGLGAYEQYF. In nucleotides, the CDR3 is TGTGCCAGCAGCTTCCTTGGGGGGTTGGGGGCCTACGAGCAGTACTTC.

This chain links TRBV9 with TRBJ2-7; D possibly corresponds to TRBD1 (6 bases). V was shortened by 0 bases and J by 3 bases, with 10 bases between the two germline ends. The CDR3 is 14 residues long. In germline, CDR1 is SGDLS, CDR2 YYNGEE. In nucleotides, the CDR3 is TGTGCCAGCAGCGTAGCTTCAGGGGACTACGAGCAGTACTTC. Amino acids: CASSVASGDYEQYF.

The rearrangement joins TRBV19 to TRBJ2-7, with D tentatively TRBD2 (6 bases). Trimming took 7 bases from V and 3 from J, leaving 19 bases between them. Looked up from germline, CDR1 is LNHDA and CDR2 is SQIVND (reference sequence). The CDR3 runs to 15 residues. CDR3 coding DNA: TGTGCCAGTAATACCGGCTTAGGGAGGAGCTACGAGCAGTACTTC. Protein: CASNTGLGRSYEQYF.

J is TRBJ2-1 and V is TRBV9, with D possibly matching TRBD2 (7 bases). The germline V and J ends were trimmed by 3 bases and 3 bases, with 16 bases remaining between them. This CDR3 is 16 amino acids long. The germline V gene has CDR1 SGDLS and CDR2 YYNGEE. The CDR3 bases are TGTGCCAGCAGCGAGGGGGGGGACTTACTCTACAATGAGCAGTTCTTC. Protein product: CASSEGGDLLYNEQFF.